This TCR beta chain was retrieved from a study of cytomegalovirus exposure and HLA in healthy donors. The germline V gene encodes CDR1 SGHVS and CDR2 FQNEAQ. Trimming removed 2 bases from V and 7 bases from J; junction bases left unmatched: 13. This CDR3 region has 17 residues. Regarding donors, all were healthy bone marrow donors. Amplification used 60 Vbeta primers and 13 Jbeta primers. Method: immunoSEQ multiplex PCR; TCRdb's copy keeps in-frame clones and lacks some. The sample consists of around 130,000 clones, 80% to 90% of them appearing once. Sequencing input: PBMCs. The V gene is TRBV7-8, the J gene TRBJ2-1; 8 nucleotides agree with TRBD2. The receptor's source is a man between 40 and 49 years old in good health and CMV-seronegative. CDR3 loop: CASSLHRGGGRENEQFF. DNA for the CDR3: TGTGCCAGCAGCTTACATCGGGGGGGCGGGCGAGAAAATGAGCAGTTCTTC. Filled out from reference TRBV7-8 and TRBJ2-1, the complete variable domain reads GAGVSQSPRYKVAKRGQDVALRCDPISGHVSLFWYQQALGQGPEFLTYFQNEAQLDKSGLPSDRFFAERPEGSVSTLKIQRTQQEDSAVYLCASSLHRGGGRENEQFFGPGTRLTVL.